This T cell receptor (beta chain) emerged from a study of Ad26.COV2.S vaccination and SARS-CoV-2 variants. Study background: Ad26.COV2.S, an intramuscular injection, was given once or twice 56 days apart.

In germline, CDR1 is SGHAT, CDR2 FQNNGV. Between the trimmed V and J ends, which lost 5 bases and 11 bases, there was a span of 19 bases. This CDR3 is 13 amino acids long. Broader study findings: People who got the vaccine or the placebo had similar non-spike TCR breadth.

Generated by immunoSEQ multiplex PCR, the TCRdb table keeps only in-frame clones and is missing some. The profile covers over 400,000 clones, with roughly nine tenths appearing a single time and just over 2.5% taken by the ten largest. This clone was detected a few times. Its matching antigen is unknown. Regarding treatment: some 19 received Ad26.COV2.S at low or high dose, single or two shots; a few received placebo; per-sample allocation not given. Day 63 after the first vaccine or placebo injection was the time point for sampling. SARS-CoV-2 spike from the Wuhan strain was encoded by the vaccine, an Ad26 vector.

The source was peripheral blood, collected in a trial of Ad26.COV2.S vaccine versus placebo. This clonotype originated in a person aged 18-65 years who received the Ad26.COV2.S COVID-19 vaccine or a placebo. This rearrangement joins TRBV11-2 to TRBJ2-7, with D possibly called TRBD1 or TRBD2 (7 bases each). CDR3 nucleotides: TGTGCCAGCAGCGGGGGCAGGGGGGGGCGCGAGTACTTC. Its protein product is CASSGGRGGREYF.